The rows below give T cell receptor beta chains drawn from one sample of a study of blood T cell repertoires in COVID-19. Sequenced by immunoSEQ multiplex PCR; TCRdb stores in-frame clones only, minus some. The table includes around 230,000 clones, about 79% detected once. The source material was peripheral blood. The receptors were gathered from a man in his forties who had recovered from COVID-19. Each CDR3 is given with its conserved first and last residue. Fields, in order: D gene, J gene, V gene, CDR3 length, CDR3 protein. The D gene is left open where the match is weak.

TRBD1,TRBJ2-7,TRBV18,14,CASSPGTGPDEQYF
TRBD1,TRBJ1-4,TRBV29-1,12,CSGTGAGEKLFF
.,TRBJ1-3,TRBV18,16,CASSPESGMAGNTIYF
TRBD1,TRBJ1-1,TRBV5-6,16,CASSLQGAGGNTEAFF
.,TRBJ2-2,TRBV30,14,CAWVVPLNTGELFF
.,TRBJ1-4,TRBV3-1/TRBV3-2,16,CASSQEVAGENEKLFF
TRBD2,TRBJ2-3,TRBV4-3,17,CASSLQLAGGPTDTQYF
TRBD1,TRBJ1-1,TRBV12-3/TRBV12-4,13,CASSRQGETEAFF
TRBD1,TRBJ1-3,TRBV19,17,CASSIRGQSYSGNTIYF
TRBD2,TRBJ2-7,TRBV5-4,15,CASSLAGGRLYEQYF
TRBD1,TRBJ1-2,TRBV4-3,15,CASSQDPGQGSGYTF
TRBD1,TRBJ2-6,TRBV27,17,CASSSGQFRSGANVLTF
TRBD2,TRBJ2-3,TRBV4-3,16,CASSQSSGVGRDTQYF
TRBD2,TRBJ2-5,TRBV7-2,16,CASSLIAGAMSETQYF
TRBD1,TRBJ1-2,TRBV7-8,16,CASSLQQGASQGGYTF
TRBD2,TRBJ2-7,TRBV7-2,14,CASSQRSGGLEQYF
.,TRBJ1-4,TRBV5-1,15,CASSLGTGTNEKLFF
.,TRBJ2-1,TRBV11-2,16,CASSQHDWSSYNEQFF
TRBD1,TRBJ1-1,TRBV2,15,CASSESGTGRTEAFF
TRBD1,TRBJ2-3,TRBV29-1,15,CSVGPGTGGTDTQYF
.,TRBJ1-6,TRBV5-1,16,CASSLLSGGADSPLHF
.,TRBJ2-1,TRBV3-1/TRBV3-2,13,CASSRREVLEQFF
TRBD1,TRBJ1-4,TRBV7-6,16,CASSLSPTGAVGKLFF
TRBD2,TRBJ2-7,TRBV5-6,13,CASGAGTRGEQYF
.,TRBJ2-3,TRBV5-4,16,CASSFFTGPPTDTQYF
.,TRBJ2-7,TRBV6-5,13,CASTNPGSYEQYF
TRBD1,TRBJ1-2,TRBV18,15,CASSPDRDLTYGYTF
TRBD1,TRBJ2-5,TRBV7-2,15,CASSYGQGSVGTQYF
TRBD2,TRBJ2-7,TRBV7-2,14,CASSLSSGSYEQYF
TRBD1,TRBJ1-3,TRBV7-9,17,CASSPRQGALGRNTIYF
.,TRBJ2-1,TRBV5-4,17,CASSWGKLGSSYNEQFF
.,TRBJ2-5,TRBV5-1,14,CASSSQGIQETQYF
TRBD1,TRBJ2-5,TRBV10-3,12,CAIRGTEETQYF
TRBD1,TRBJ1-4,TRBV9,14,CASSQGQGNEKLFF
.,TRBJ2-7,TRBV27,14,CASSLRGISYEQYF
TRBD1,TRBJ2-1,TRBV27,13,CASSMGQYNEQFF
TRBD1,TRBJ1-4,TRBV5-4,15,CASSPGDRVNEKLFF
TRBD1,TRBJ2-7,TRBV5-1,15,CASTQGQGFSYEQYF
TRBD2,TRBJ2-1,TRBV10-3,18,CAIGHTSGVDTSYNEQFF
TRBD2,TRBJ2-3,TRBV5-5,15,CASSLVTSGRYTQYF
.,TRBJ1-1,TRBV6-5,15,CASSFTSGTRIEAFF
.,TRBJ2-7,TRBV24-1,12,CATSFPRNEQYF
.,TRBJ1-2,TRBV7-2,12,CASSLFRSGYTF
.,TRBJ2-3,TRBV5-1,16,CASSPGSATSTDTQYF
.,TRBJ1-1,TRBV11-2,14,CASSLEQGYTEAFF
TRBD2,TRBJ2-2,TRBV3-1/TRBV3-2,17,CASSLGSGRWGTGELFF
.,TRBJ1-1,TRBV28,14,CASSLAGAHTEAFF
TRBD2,TRBJ2-3,TRBV15,15,CATSVRSGSGDTQYF
.,TRBJ2-5,TRBV7-2,12,CASSPSQETQYF
.,TRBJ2-7,TRBV11-2,11,CASSFMSEQYF
.,TRBJ1-2,TRBV7-9,12,CASSLNMGGYTF
.,TRBJ1-2,TRBV19,11,CASSIFTGYTF
.,TRBJ2-3,TRBV20-1,14,CSASKGGGMDTQYF
.,TRBJ1-3,TRBV11-2,13,CASSFSQRPRRDF
.,TRBJ2-1,TRBV5-1,15,CASSLVAGAYNEQFF
TRBD1,TRBJ2-7,TRBV7-2,15,CASSLGAGGVYEQYF
.,TRBJ2-5,TRBV6-5,13,CASAGTNQETQYF
TRBD1,TRBJ1-4,TRBV2,14,CASNRQGAGEKLFF
.,TRBJ2-1,TRBV2,16,CASRWNLGSSYNEQFF